The entry below gives a single T cell receptor (beta chain) sequence along with its context. The sample comes from a study of Tregs in tolerant kidney transplant recipients. Sequenced by immunoSEQ multiplex PCR; TCRdb stores in-frame clones only, minus some. The table shows approximately 16,000 clones, with around nine tenths occurring only once. The sequence was obtained from a human donor in good health. The sequenced material came from CD8+ T cells from blood.

CDR3 DNA: TGTGCCAGTAGTACCCGACAGGGCGCTGACTATGGCTACACCTTC. This translates into CASSTRQGADYGYTF. This sequence joins TRBV19 and TRBJ1-2; 7 positions match TRBD1. The J segment lost 3 bases and the V segment lost 4 bases, leaving 8 bases of the junction unmatched. Germline assignment: CDR1 LNHDA and CDR2 SQIVND (reference sequence). The CDR3 contains 15 residues.